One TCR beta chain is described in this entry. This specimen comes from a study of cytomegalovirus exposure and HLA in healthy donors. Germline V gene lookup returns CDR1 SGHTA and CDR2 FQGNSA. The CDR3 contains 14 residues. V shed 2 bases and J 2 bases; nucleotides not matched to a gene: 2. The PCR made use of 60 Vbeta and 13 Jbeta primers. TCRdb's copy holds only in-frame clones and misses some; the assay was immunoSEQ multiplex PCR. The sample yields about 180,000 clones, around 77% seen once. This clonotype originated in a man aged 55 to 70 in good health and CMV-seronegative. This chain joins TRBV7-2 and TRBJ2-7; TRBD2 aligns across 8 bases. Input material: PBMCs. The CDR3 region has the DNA TGTGCCAGCAGCTTACCGGGACTAGCCTACGAGCAGTACTTC. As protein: CASSLPGLAYEQYF.